The T cell receptor beta chain described here comes from a study of blood T cell repertoires in COVID-19 (dated by TCRdb to 2018 to 2020). About the investigation overall: Collaborator samples came from the United States, Italy and Spain and covered acute and convalescent phases of COVID-19. The samples were drawn from two sources: the first 160 participants of the ongoing ImmuneRACE study, and approximately 1,300 subjects contributed by 6 global collaborators. Where HLA class I and class II types were available, the types were taken from metadata supplied by the sample provider, not from assay-based typing. A freely available public database, intended as a resource for researchers studying the immune response to SARS-CoV-2, is where the repertoires were released. The material from the prospective study consisted of cDNA or gDNA derived from T cells, B-cell-depleted T cells, or PBMCs. Sample metadata almost always included a de-identified subject ID, COVID-19 status, age in years and sex. The dataset comprised deeply sampled blood TCRbeta repertoires from subjects exposed to, actively infected with, or recovered from COVID-19.

TCRbeta CDR3 regions were amplified from genomic DNA by means of the immunoSEQ Assay, a bias-controlled multiplex PCR. From the authors' description of their analysis: Within the assay, amplification of reference gene primers was used to estimate how many nucleated cells each sample contained. To quantify the absolute abundance of each unique TCRbeta CDR3 rearrangement, sequence reads were collapsed and filtered. Productive Simpson clonality was computed per sample as the square root of Simpson's diversity index over productive rearrangements. This is the immuneACCESS table as TCRdb keeps it, with only in-frame sequences that have V and J called. A part of the clones is gone; compared with another copy, unresolved V genes explain less than half, and the rest is unexplained. Clone size and the V and J calls come from that table; the DNA yielded D and trimming. Within this sample are 250,000 to 400,000 clones, with around 90% of them counted one time only. The biggest ten clones account for 2.6% of the sample.

Participants in the prospective study were aged about 18 to 95 years, lived in over 20 United States geographic areas, and enrolled through a virtual design. Cohort assignment in the prospective study relied on participant-reported clinical history from a screening survey and a study questionnaire. For ImmuneRACE Cohort 3, a participant was defined as recovered based on two consecutive negative NP/OP PCR tests, clearance by a healthcare professional, or resolution of symptoms. Each participant in the prospective study had whole blood, serum and a nasopharyngeal or oropharyngeal swab collected by mobile phlebotomists. Participants in the prospective study had the option to provide additional blood draws and questionnaires over an approximately 2-month period. Before DNA extraction, blood samples from the prospective study were shipped at room temperature or frozen. On this clone: Its antigen remains undetermined. Base quality data are lacking; no much larger clone is found one base away.

Study-level results and caveats: The amount of clinical and demographic metadata varied by source and participant and was provided uncurated.

The CDR3 covers 16 residues, taking in both the cysteine and the phenylalanine. Just the 48-base CDR3 DNA is kept, in frame starting at base 1. Via the germline V gene, CDR1 is MNHNS and CDR2 SASEGT. The V and J ends are trimmed by 2 bases and 2 bases, leaving 15 bases between them. The rearranged segments are TRBV6-1 and TRBJ1-2; the D segment could be TRBD1, given 5 matching bases. The clonotype was recovered from a man in his 60s who had recovered from COVID-19. The material sequenced was PBMCs or T cells enriched from blood (not recorded which). The CDR3 sequence is CASSEFHGGVNYGYTF. The DNA sequence reads TGTGCCAGCAGTGAATTTCACGGGGGGGTCAACTATGGCTACACCTTC.